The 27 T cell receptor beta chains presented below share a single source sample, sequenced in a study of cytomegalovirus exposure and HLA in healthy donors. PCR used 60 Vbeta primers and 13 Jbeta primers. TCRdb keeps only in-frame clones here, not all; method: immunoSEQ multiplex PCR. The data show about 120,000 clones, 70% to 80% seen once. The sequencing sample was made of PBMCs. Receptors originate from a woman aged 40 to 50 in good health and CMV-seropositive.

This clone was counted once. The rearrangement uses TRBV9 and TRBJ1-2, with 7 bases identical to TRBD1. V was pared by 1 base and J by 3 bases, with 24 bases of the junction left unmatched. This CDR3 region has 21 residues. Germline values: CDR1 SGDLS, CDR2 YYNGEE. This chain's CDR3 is CASSVRGDRADTSYWDYGYTF. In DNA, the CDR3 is TGTGCCAGCAGCGTACGGGGTGACAGGGCTGATACCTCTTACTGGGACTATGGCTACACCTTC.

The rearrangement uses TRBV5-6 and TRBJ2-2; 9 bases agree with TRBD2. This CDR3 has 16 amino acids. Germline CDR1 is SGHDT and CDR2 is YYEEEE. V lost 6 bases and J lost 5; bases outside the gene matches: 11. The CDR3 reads CASNVRGGAGTGELFF. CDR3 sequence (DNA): TGTGCCAGCAACGTGCGCGGGGGGGCCGGGACCGGGGAGCTGTTTTTT.

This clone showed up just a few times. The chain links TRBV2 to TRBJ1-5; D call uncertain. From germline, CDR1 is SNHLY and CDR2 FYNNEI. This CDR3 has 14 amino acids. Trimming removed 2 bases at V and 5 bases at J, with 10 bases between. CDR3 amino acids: CASSESRPDQPQHF. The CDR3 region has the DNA TGTGCCAGCAGTGAAAGCCGTCCCGATCAGCCCCAGCATTTT.

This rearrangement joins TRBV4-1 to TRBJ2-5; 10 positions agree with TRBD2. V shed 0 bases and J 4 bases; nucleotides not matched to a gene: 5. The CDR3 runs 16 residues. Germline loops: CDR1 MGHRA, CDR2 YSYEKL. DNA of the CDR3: TGCGCCAGCAGCCAAGACTCGAGACTAGCGGGAGAGACCCAGTACTTC. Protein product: CASSQDSRLAGETQYF.

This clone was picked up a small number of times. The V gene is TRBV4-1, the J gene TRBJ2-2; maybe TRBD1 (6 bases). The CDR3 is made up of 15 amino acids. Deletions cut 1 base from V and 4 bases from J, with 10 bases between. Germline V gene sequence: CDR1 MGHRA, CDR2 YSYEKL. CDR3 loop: CASSQGGPSTGELFF. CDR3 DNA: TGCGCCAGCAGCCAAGGGGGGCCGAGCACCGGGGAGCTGTTTTTT.

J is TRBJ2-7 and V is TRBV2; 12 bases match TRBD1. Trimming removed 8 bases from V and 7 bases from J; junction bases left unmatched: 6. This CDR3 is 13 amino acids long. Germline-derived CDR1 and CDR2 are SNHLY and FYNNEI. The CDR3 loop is CASGGDRGREQYF. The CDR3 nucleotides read TGTGCCAGCGGAGGGGACAGGGGGCGTGAGCAGTACTTC. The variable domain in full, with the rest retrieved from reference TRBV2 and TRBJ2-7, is EPEVTQTPSHQVTQMGQEVILRCVPISNHLYFYWYRQILGQKVEFLVSFYNNEISEKSEIFDDQFSVERPDGSNFTLKIRSTKLEDSAMYFCASGGDRGREQYFGPGTRLTVT.

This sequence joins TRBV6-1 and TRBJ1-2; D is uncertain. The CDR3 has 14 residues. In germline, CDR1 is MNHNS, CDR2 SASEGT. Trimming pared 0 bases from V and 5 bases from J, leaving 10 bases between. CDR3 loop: CASSEAPLLYGYTF. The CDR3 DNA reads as TGTGCCAGCAGTGAAGCGCCTCTACTGTATGGCTACACCTTC.

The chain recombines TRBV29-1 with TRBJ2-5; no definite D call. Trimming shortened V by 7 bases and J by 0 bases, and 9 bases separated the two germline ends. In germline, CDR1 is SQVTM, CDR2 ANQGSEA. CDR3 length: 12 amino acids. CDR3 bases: TGCAGCGCCTACGACAACCAAGAGACCCAGTACTTC. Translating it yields CSAYDNQETQYF. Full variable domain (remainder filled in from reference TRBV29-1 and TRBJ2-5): SAVISQKPSRDICQRGTSLTIQCQVDSQVTMMFWYRQQPGQSLTLIATANQGSEATYESGFVIDKFPISRPNLTFSTLTVSNMSPEDSSIYLCSAYDNQETQYFGPGTRLLVL.

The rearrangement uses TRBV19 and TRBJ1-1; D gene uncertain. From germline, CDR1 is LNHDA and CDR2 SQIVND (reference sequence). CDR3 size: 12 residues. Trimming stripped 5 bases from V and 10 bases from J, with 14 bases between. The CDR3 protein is CASSYGVRAAFF. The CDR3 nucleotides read TGTGCCAGTAGTTACGGGGTACGGGCAGCTTTCTTT.

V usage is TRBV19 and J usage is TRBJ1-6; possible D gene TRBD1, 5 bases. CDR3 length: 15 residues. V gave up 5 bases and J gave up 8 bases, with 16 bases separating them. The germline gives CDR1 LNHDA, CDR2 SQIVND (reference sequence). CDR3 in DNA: TGTGCCAGTAGTCTCCACCGAAGGGGCGATTCACCCCTCCACTTT. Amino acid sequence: CASSLHRRGDSPLHF.

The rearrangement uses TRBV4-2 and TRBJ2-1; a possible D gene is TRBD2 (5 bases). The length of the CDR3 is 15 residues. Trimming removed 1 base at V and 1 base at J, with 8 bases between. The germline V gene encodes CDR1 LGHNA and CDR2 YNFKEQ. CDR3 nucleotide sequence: TGTGCCAGCAGCCAAGGAGGGTATTCCTACAATGAGCAGTTCTTC. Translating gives CASSQGGYSYNEQFF.

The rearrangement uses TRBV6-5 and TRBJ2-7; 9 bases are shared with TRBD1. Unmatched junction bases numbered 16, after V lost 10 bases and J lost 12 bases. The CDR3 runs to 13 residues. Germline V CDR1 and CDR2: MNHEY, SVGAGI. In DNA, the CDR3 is TGTGCCACCAAGACAGGGGGGACTTCCTTTCTGTACTTC. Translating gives CATKTGGTSFLYF.

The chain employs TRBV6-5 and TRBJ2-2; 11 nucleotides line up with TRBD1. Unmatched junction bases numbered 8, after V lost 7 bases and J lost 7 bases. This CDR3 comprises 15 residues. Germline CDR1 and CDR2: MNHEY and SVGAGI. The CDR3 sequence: CASTSGQGAVGELFF. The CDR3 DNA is TGTGCCAGCACATCCGGACAGGGGGCAGTCGGGGAGCTGTTTTTT.

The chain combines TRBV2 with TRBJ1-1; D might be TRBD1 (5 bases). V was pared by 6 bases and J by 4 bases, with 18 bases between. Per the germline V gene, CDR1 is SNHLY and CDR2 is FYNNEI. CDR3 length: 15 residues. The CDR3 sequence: CASRPVRTSGTEAFF. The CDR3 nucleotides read TGTGCCAGCAGGCCAGTCAGGACATCAGGCACTGAAGCTTTCTTT.

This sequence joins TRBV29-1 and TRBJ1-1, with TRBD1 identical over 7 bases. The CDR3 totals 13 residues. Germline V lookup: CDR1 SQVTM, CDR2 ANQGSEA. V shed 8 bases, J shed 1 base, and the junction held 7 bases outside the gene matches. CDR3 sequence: CSCSQGKNTEAFF. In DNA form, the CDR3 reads TGCAGCTGCTCACAGGGGAAGAACACTGAAGCTTTCTTT.

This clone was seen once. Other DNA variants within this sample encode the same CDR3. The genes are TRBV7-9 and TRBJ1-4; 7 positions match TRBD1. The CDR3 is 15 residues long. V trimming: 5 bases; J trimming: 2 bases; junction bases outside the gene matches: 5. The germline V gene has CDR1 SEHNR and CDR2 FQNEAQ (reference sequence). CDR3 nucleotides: TGTGCCAGCAGCCTTGACAGGGTTACTAATGAAAAACTGTTTTTT. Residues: CASSLDRVTNEKLFF. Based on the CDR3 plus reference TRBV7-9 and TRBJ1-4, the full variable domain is DTGVSQNPRHKITKRGQNVTFRCDPISEHNRLYWYRQTLGQGPEFLTYFQNEAQLEKSRLLSDRFSAERPKGSFSTLEIQRTEQGDSAMYLCASSLDRVTNEKLFFGSGTQLSVL.

The CDR3 here is CAWSVRSTDGYTF. Written as DNA, the CDR3 is TGTGCCTGGAGTGTACGCTCGACAGATGGCTACACCTTC. V and J are TRBV30 and TRBJ1-2; D possibly corresponds to TRBD1 (5 bases). The CDR3 is made up of 13 amino acids. Trimming stripped 0 bases from V and 6 bases from J, with 11 bases between. Germline CDR1 is GTSNPN and CDR2 is SVGIG (reference sequence).

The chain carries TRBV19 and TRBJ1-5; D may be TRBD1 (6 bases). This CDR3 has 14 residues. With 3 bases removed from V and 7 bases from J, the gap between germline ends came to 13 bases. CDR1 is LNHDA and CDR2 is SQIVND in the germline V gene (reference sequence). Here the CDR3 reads CASSIGGGGQPQHF. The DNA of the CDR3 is TGTGCCAGTAGTATTGGGGGAGGGGGACAGCCCCAGCATTTT.

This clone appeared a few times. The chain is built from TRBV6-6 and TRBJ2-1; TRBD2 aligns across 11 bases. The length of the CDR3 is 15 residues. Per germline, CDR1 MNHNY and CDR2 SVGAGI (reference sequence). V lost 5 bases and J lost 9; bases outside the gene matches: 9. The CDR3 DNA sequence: TGTGCCAGCAGTCGGACCGGGACTAGCGGAGGTGAGCAGTTCTTC. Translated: CASSRTGTSGGEQFF.

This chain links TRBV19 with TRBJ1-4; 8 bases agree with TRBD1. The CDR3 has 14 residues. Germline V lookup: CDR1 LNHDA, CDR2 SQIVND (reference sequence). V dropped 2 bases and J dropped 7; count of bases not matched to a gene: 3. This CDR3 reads CASSIQGAREKLFF. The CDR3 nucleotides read TGTGCCAGTAGTATACAGGGGGCGCGTGAAAAACTGTTTTTT.

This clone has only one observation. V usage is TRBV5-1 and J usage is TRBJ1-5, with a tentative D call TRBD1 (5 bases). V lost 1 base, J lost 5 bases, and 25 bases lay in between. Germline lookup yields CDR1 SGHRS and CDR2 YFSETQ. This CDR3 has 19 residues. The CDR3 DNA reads TGCGCCAGCAGCTTGTATCCCCCGACAGAGACGGGTACTTATCAGCCCCAGCATTTT. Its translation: CASSLYPPTETGTYQPQHF.

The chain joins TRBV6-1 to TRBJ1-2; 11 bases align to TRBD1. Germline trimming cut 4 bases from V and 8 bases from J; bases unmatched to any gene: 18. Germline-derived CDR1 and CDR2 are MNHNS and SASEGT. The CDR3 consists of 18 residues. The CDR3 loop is CASSGRDRGTLGRGGYTF. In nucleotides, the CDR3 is TGTGCCAGCAGTGGTCGGGACAGGGGGACCTTGGGTCGAGGAGGCTACACCTTC.

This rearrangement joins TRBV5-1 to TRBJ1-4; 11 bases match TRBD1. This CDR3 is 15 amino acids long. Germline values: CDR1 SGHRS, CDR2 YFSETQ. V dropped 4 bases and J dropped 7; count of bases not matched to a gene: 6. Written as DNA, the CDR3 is TGCGCCAGCAGCGCGGACAGGGGGCGCGGTGAAAAACTGTTTTTT. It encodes CASSADRGRGEKLFF. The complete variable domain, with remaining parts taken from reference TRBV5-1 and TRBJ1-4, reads KAGVTQTPRYLIKTRGQQVTLSCSPISGHRSVSWYQQTPGQGLQFLFEYFSETQRNKGNFPGRFSGRQFSNSRSEMNVSTLELGDSALYLCASSADRGRGEKLFFGSGTQLSVL.

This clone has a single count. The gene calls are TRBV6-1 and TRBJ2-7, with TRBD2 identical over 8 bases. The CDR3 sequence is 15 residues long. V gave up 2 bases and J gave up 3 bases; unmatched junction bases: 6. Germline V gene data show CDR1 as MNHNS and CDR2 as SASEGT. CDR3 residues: CASSEWTSRFYEQYF. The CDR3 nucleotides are TGTGCCAGCAGTGAATGGACTAGCCGGTTCTACGAGCAGTACTTC.

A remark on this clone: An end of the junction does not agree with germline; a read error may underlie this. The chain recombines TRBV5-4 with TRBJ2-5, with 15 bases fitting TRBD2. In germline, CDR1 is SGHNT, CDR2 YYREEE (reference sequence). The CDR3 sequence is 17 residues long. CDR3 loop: CASSWGLAGGRQGTQYF. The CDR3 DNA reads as TGTGCCAGCAGCTGGGGACTAGCGGGGGGCCGCCAAGGGACCCAGTACTTC.

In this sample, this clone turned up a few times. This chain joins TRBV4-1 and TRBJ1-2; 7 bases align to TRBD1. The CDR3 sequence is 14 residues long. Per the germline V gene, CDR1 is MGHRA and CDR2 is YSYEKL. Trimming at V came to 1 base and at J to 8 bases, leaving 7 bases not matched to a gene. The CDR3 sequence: CASSQGGQGGGYTF. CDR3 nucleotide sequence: TGCGCCAGCAGCCAAGGGGGGCAGGGGGGAGGCTACACCTTC.

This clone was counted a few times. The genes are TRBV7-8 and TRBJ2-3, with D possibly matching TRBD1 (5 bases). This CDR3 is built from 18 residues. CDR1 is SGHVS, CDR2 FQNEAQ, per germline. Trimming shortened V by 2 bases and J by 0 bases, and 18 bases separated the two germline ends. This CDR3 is CASSLRGLQEISTDTQYF. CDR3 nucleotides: TGTGCCAGCAGCTTAAGGGGCCTCCAGGAAATTAGCACAGATACGCAGTATTTT.